A selection of T cell receptor beta chains follows, all from one sample in a study of T cell responses to AZD1222 COVID-19 vaccine. Profiling relied on immunoSEQ multiplex PCR, and the TCRdb table lists in-frame clones only, not all of them. The data show about 140,000 clones, approximately 94% seen once. The sample was peripheral blood, taken on day 0 of AZD1222 vaccination. Receptor source: an adult in good health. Each CDR3 is given with its conserved first and last residue. A D gene is named only where the DNA matches it firmly. Part of the rows lack a size; the others show once, few, many or a class for expanded clones.

clone_size	v_call	j_call	d_call	cdr3_aa	cdr3_nt
NA	TRBV5-8	TRBJ1-1	NA	CASSFAISWGVWDTEAFF	TGTGCCAGCAGCTTTGCAATTTCCTGGGGGGTTTGGGACACTGAAGCTTTCTTT
NA	TRBV28	TRBJ1-5	NA	CASSCAGLYSNQPQHF	TGTGCCAGCAGCTGCGCGGGGCTGTATAGCAATCAGCCCCAGCATTTT
once	TRBV2	TRBJ1-2	NA	CASSGLGGGYTF	TGTGCCAGCAGTGGACTAGGTGGTGGCTACACCTTC
NA	TRBV28	TRBJ2-3	NA	CASSFHGGGTDTQYF	TGTGCCAGCAGTTTTCATGGCGGGGGCACAGATACGCAGTATTTT
NA	TRBV23-1	TRBJ2-7	NA	CASSHRTDRGEQYF	TGCGCCAGCAGTCACAGAACGGACCGTGGGGAGCAGTACTTC
NA	TRBV5-4	TRBJ2-4	TRBD2	CASSLGLAGSRAKNIQYF	TGTGCCAGCAGCTTGGGACTAGCGGGGAGTCGGGCCAAAAACATTCAGTACTTC
NA	TRBV4-1	TRBJ1-2	NA	CASSLPLGGDPNYGYTF	TGCGCCAGCAGCCTACCACTTGGGGGGGACCCTAACTATGGCTACACCTTC
once	TRBV19	TRBJ1-1	NA	CASSTQARRNTEAFF	TGTGCCAGTAGTACCCAAGCCAGGCGGAACACTGAAGCTTTCTTT
NA	TRBV29-1	TRBJ2-7	NA	CSVVISRNYEQYF	TGCAGCGTGGTTATCAGCCGGAACTACGAGCAGTACTTC
NA	TRBV7-6	TRBJ2-3	TRBD2	CASSGRTSGPLSTDTQYF	TGTGCCAGCAGCGGTCGGACTAGCGGTCCACTTAGCACAGATACGCAGTATTTT
NA	TRBV6-9	TRBJ2-7	TRBD1	CASSLQNRLGQRSYEQYF	TGTGCCAGCAGTTTACAGAATAGATTGGGACAGAGATCCTACGAGCAGTACTTC
NA	TRBV19	TRBJ1-1	TRBD1	CASSAGTGPGQAFF	TGTGCCAGTAGTGCAGGGACAGGTCCCGGGCAAGCTTTCTTT
NA	TRBV7-6	TRBJ1-1	NA	CASSPVAEAFF	TGTGCCAGCAGCCCAGTGGCTGAAGCTTTCTTT
NA	TRBV13	TRBJ2-2	TRBD2	CASSLGHAGGHLAGELFF	TGTGCCAGCAGCTTAGGCCATGCGGGGGGCCATCTCGCCGGGGAGCTGTTTTTT
NA	TRBV19	TRBJ1-2	NA	CASSGSPGRSNYGYTF	TGTGCCAGTAGTGGTTCGCCGGGACGTTCTAACTATGGCTACACCTTC
NA	TRBV3-1/TRBV3-2	TRBJ2-2	TRBD1	CASRSGQPGTGELFF	TGTGCCAGCAGATCGGGACAGCCGGGCACCGGGGAGCTGTTTTTT
NA	TRBV5-4	TRBJ2-4	NA	CASSLAGRGAKNIQYF	TGTGCCAGCAGCTTGGCGGGTAGGGGAGCCAAAAACATTCAGTACTTC
NA	TRBV15	TRBJ2-2	NA	CATSRSGNTGELFF	TGTGCCACCAGCAGAAGCGGAAACACCGGGGAGCTGTTTTTT
NA	TRBV29-1	TRBJ1-2	TRBD1	CSVRSPGQAVPYGYTF	TGCAGCGTTAGAAGTCCAGGACAGGCCGTCCCTTATGGCTACACCTTC
few	TRBV29-1	TRBJ2-7	TRBD1	CSVEFVPGGSAYEQYF	TGCAGCGTTGAATTTGTTCCAGGGGGATCAGCCTACGAGCAGTACTTC
once	TRBV9	TRBJ2-2	NA	CASSVARVGGELFF	TGTGCCAGCAGCGTAGCCAGGGTAGGCGGGGAGCTGTTTTTT
once	TRBV18	TRBJ2-7	NA	CASHIPGRTYEQYF	TGTGCCAGCCACATCCCGGGACGGACCTACGAGCAGTACTTC
NA	TRBV3-1/TRBV3-2	TRBJ2-2	NA	CASGNGGLGAGELFF	TGTGCCAGCGGGAATGGGGGCCTAGGCGCTGGGGAGCTGTTTTTT
NA	TRBV6-5	TRBJ2-1	NA	CASSYTQGRDEQFF	TGTGCCAGCAGTTACACCCAGGGTAGGGATGAGCAGTTCTTC
NA	TRBV5-8	TRBJ1-5	TRBD1	CASSPGTGLNQPQHF	TGTGCCAGCAGCCCTGGGACAGGGCTTAATCAGCCCCAGCATTTT
NA	TRBV7-9	TRBJ2-7	TRBD1	CASRQGASYEQYF	TGTGCCAGCAGACAGGGGGCCTCCTACGAGCAGTACTTC
once	TRBV28	TRBJ1-5	NA	CASSLYGGGRAEQPQHF	TGTGCCAGCAGTTTATACGGGGGCGGCAGGGCGGAGCAGCCCCAGCATTTT
NA	TRBV18	TRBJ1-1	NA	CASASDGNTEAFF	TGTGCCAGCGCGTCGGACGGGAACACTGAAGCTTTCTTT
NA	TRBV9	TRBJ2-2	TRBD2	CASSVTTGTSRSGELFF	TGTGCCAGCAGCGTAACTACCGGGACTAGCCGGAGCGGGGAGCTGTTTTTT
once	TRBV5-5	TRBJ1-5	NA	CASSPSGGPKPQHF	TGTGCCAGCAGCCCCTCCGGGGGCCCGAAGCCCCAGCATTTT
NA	TRBV29-1	TRBJ1-2	NA	CSVEVGGGGYGYTF	TGCAGCGTTGAAGTCGGGGGCGGGGGCTATGGCTACACCTTC
NA	TRBV4-2	TRBJ2-7	TRBD1	CASSSRTGDSYEQYF	TGTGCCAGCAGCTCCCGGACAGGGGATAGTTACGAGCAGTACTTC
NA	TRBV25-1	TRBJ2-3	TRBD2	CASTTSGASTDTQYF	TGTGCCAGCACCACTAGCGGGGCAAGCACAGATACGCAGTATTTT
NA	TRBV19	TRBJ2-5	TRBD2	CASSMGGYQETQYF	TGTGCCAGTAGTATGGGGGGGTACCAAGAGACCCAGTACTTC
NA	TRBV18	TRBJ1-2	NA	CASSSGQLYYGYTF	TGTGCCAGCTCTTCCGGACAGCTCTACTATGGCTACACCTTC
once	TRBV28	TRBJ2-1	NA	CASSPPGAGSYNEQFF	TGTGCCAGCAGTCCCCCAGGGGCGGGGAGTTACAATGAGCAGTTCTTC
NA	TRBV27	TRBJ2-2	TRBD1	CASRGAVPGQCCPDANTGELFF	TGTGCCAGCAGAGGTGCCGTTCCGGGACAGTGTTGTCCCGACGCGAACACCGGGGAGCTGTTTTTT
NA	TRBV5-6	TRBJ2-1	NA	CASSLEPGPYNEQFF	TGTGCCAGCAGCTTGGAGCCAGGGCCCTACAATGAGCAGTTCTTC
NA	TRBV5-1	TRBJ1-1	NA	CASNRGRNTEAFF	TGCGCCAGCAATCGAGGCAGGAACACTGAAGCTTTCTTT
NA	TRBV19	TRBJ1-1	NA	CASSSIGGYTEAFF	TGTGCCAGTAGTTCAATAGGTGGTTACACTGAAGCTTTCTTT
NA	TRBV18	TRBJ1-2	TRBD1	CASSPAGTGEGYTF	TGTGCCAGCTCACCGGCCGGGACAGGGGAAGGCTACACCTTC